The 2 T cell receptor beta chains reported below all come from one sample, sequenced in a study of beta chain features in type 1 diabetes. Expressed TCRB transcripts were sequenced, since all the RNA that had been isolated was reverse transcribed. The table came from immunoSEQ multiplex PCR; TCRdb's copy has only in-frame clones and leaves some out. The table has about 150,000 clones, 40% to 60% seen once; the top ten hold under 0.5%. The sample taken for sequencing was Tregs from blood. All receptors come from a man aged 18 to 35 in good health.

CDR3 in amino acids: CASSLAWTSGKYNEQFF. CDR3 bases: TGCGCCAGCAGCTTGGCCTGGACTAGCGGGAAATACAATGAGCAGTTCTTC. The gene calls are TRBV5-1 and TRBJ2-1, with 12 positions matching TRBD2. V gave up 0 bases and J gave up 4 bases; unmatched junction bases: 5. The CDR3 spans 17 residues. Germline V lookup: CDR1 SGHRS, CDR2 YFSETQ.

The rearrangement links TRBV7-8 to TRBJ2-7; 8 bases match TRBD1. The CDR3 totals 16 residues. Germline-derived CDR1 and CDR2 are SGHVS and FQNEAQ. V was clipped by 0 bases and J by 0 bases; unmatched bases: 4. For the CDR3, the DNA is TGTGCCAGCAGCTTAGCTGCAGGGGGCGCCTCCTACGAGCAGTACTTC. This codes for CASSLAAGGASYEQYF. Filled out from reference TRBV7-8 and TRBJ2-7, the complete variable domain reads GAGVSQSPRYKVAKRGQDVALRCDPISGHVSLFWYQQALGQGPEFLTYFQNEAQLDKSGLPSDRFFAERPEGSVSTLKIQRTQQEDSAVYLCASSLAAGGASYEQYFGPGTRLTVT.